This TCR beta chain is drawn from a study of T cells in Graves' hyperthyroidism and ophthalmopathy. In the study overall: The authors collected peripheral blood at initial diagnosis, before any treatment. Notes on the study in general: Separation of ophthalmopathy from stable hyperthyroidism was achieved by a 13 V-J model.

There were TCR beta CDR3 regions amplified from RNA transcripts. TCR CDR3 regions were first amplified by RT-PCR with HTBI primers. TCRdb itself ran the multiplex PCR reads through MiXCR, one entry per CDR3 protein. Here the sample spans about 480,000 distinct CDR3 sequences, around an eighth being singletons. At least ten counts were recorded for this clonotype. Its cognate antigen is unknown. Used for diagnoses were clinical symptoms, serum thyroxine and TRAb, thyroid ultrasound and orbital computed tomography. V lost 1 base and J lost 5; bases outside the gene matches: 8. The CDR3 contains 15 residues. The germline gives CDR1 LGHDT, CDR2 YNNKEL (reference sequence).

The chain has TRBV3-1 and TRBJ2-7; 7 nucleotides line up with TRBD1. This TCR derives from a woman younger than 35 with Graves' hyperthyroidism. Sequenced input: blood. The CDR3 is CASSQGDRLGHEQYF. CDR3 coding DNA: TGTGCCAGCAGCCAAGGGGACAGACTCGGCCACGAGCAGTACTTC.